The present T cell receptor beta chain was sequenced within a study of blood T cell repertoires in COVID-19. The repertoire was sequenced with immunoSEQ multiplex PCR; TCRdb's copy has only in-frame clones and lacks some. The sample has under 200,000 clones; roughly 87% are singletons. With 6 bases removed from V and 5 bases from J, the gap between germline ends came to 11 bases. This CDR3 comprises 13 residues. The clonotype originates from a woman between 50 and 59 years old who had recovered from COVID-19. This chain uses TRBV12-3 or TRBV12-4 with TRBJ2-1; D call uncertain. The sequencing input was PBMCs or T cells enriched from blood (not recorded which). As DNA, the CDR3 is TGTGCCAGCAGCCTGGGCACCAACAATGAGCAGTTCTTC. It is translated as CASSLGTNNEQFF.